This record looks at one T cell receptor beta chain sequence and its context. The antigen remains unidentified. The data originate from a study of cytomegalovirus exposure and HLA in healthy donors. PCR involved 60 Vbeta and 13 Jbeta primers. Libraries were prepared by immunoSEQ multiplex PCR; TCRdb keeps only in-frame clonotypes and omits some of them. The sample records about 82,000 clones, around 80% being singletons. The germline V gene has CDR1 MGHRA and CDR2 YSYEKL. CDR3 size: 16 residues. V shed 3 bases, J shed 11 bases, and the junction held 17 bases outside the gene matches. Study-wide results and limits: Altogether, 160 or so TCR beta chains were recorded as cytomegalovirus-associated. A missense DCLRE1C variant was associated with V- and J-gene trimming of TCR beta chains in a later analysis, and an independent cohort replicated the association. In a later analysis, specific HLA alleles were associated with 15,000 to 20,000 TCR beta sequences at a 0.05 false discovery rate.

This chain links TRBV4-1 with TRBJ2-5; 8 bases agree with TRBD1. Sequences were obtained from PBMCs. The source is a man between 70 and 80 years old in good health and CMV-seropositive. CDR3 in amino acids: CASSQGPTGARGEQYF. In DNA, the CDR3 is TGCGCCAGCAGCCAGGGACCGACAGGGGCGAGAGGGGAGCAGTACTTC.